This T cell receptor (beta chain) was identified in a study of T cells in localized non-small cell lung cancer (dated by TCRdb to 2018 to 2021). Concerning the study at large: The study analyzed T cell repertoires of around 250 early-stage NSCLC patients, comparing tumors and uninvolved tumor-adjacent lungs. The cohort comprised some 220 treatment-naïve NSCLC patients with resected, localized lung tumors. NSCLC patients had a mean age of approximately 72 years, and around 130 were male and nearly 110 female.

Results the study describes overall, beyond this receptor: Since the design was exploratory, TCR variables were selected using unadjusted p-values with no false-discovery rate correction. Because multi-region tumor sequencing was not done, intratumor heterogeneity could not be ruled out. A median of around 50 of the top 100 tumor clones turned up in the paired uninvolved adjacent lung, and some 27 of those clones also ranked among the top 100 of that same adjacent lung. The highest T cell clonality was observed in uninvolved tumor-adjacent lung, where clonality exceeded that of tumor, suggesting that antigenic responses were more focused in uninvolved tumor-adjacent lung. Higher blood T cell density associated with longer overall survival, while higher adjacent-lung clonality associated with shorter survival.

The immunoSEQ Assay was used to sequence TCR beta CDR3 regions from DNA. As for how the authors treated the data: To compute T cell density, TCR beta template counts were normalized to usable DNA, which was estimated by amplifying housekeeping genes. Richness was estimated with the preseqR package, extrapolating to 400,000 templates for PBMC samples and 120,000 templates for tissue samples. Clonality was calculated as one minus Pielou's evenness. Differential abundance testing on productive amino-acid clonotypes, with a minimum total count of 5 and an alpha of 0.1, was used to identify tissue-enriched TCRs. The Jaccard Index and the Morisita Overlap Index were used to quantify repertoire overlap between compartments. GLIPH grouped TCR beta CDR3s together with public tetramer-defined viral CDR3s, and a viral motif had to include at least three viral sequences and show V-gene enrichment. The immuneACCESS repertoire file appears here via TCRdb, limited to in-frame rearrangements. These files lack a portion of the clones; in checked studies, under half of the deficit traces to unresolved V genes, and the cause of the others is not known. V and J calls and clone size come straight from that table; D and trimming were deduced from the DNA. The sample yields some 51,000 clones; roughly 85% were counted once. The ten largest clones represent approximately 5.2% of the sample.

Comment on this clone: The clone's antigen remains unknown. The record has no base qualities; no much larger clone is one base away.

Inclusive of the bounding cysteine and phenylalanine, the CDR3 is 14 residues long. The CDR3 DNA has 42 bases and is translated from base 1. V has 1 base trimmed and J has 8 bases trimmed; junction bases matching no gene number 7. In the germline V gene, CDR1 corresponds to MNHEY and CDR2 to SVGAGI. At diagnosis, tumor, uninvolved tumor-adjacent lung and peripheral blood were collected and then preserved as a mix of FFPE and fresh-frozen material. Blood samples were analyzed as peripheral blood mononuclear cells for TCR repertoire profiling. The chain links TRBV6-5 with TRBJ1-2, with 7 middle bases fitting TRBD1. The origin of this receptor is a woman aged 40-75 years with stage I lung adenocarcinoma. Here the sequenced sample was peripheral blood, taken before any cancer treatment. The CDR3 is CASSYFRQGNGYTF. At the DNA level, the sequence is TGTGCCAGCAGTTACTTCCGACAGGGAAACGGCTACACCTTC.